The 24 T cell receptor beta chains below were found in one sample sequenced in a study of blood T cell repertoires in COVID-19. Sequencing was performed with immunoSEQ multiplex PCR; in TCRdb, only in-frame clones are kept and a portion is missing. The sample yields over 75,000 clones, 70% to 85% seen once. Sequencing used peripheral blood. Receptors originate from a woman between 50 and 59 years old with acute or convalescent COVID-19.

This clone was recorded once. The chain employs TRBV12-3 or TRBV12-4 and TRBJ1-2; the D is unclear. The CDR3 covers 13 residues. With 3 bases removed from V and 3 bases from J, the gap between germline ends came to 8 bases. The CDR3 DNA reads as TGTGCCAGCAGTTTCGGGCGGGACTATGGCTACACCTTC. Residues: CASSFGRDYGYTF.

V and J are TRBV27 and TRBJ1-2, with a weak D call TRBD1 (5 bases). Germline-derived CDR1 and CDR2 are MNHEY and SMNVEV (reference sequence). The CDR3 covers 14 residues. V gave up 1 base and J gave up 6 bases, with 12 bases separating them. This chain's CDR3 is CASSLLGGTDGYTF. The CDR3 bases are TGTGCCAGCAGTTTATTAGGCGGGACCGATGGCTACACCTTC.

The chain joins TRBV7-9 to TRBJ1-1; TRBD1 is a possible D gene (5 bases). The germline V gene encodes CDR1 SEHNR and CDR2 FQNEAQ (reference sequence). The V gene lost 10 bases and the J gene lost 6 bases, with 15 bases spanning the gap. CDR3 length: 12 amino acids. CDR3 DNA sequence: TGTGCCACTTCAATGGGGCACCCTGAAGCTTTCTTT. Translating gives CATSMGHPEAFF. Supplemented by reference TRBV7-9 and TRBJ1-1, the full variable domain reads DTGVSQNPRHKITKRGQNVTFRCDPISEHNRLYWYRQTLGQGPEFLTYFQNEAQLEKSRLLSDRFSAERPKGSFSTLEIQRTEQGDSAMYLCATSMGHPEAFFGQGTRLTVV.

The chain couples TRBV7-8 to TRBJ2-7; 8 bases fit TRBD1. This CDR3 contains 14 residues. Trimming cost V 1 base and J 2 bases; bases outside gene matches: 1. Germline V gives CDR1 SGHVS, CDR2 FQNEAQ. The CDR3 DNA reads TGTGCCAGCAGCTTAGGCAGGGGGCCCTACGAGCAGTACTTC. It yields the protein CASSLGRGPYEQYF.

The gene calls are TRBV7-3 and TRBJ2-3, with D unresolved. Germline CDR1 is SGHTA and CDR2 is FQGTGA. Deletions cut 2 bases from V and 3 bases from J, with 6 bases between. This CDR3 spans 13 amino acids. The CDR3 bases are TGTGCCAGCAGCTTACACGGTACAGATACGCAGTATTTT. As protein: CASSLHGTDTQYF.

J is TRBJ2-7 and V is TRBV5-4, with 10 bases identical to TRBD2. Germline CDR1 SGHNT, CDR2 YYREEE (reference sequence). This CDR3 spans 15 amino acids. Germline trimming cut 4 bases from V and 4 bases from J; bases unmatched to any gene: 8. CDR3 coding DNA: TGTGCCAGCAGCGGTAGCGGGGGGCCTGGGTACGAGCAGTACTTC. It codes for CASSGSGGPGYEQYF. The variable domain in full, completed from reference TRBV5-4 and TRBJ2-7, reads ETGVTQSPTHLIKTRGQQVTLRCSSQSGHNTVSWYQQALGQGPQFIFQYYREEENGRGNFPPRFSGLQFPNYSSELNVNALELDDSALYLCASSGSGGPGYEQYFGPGTRLTVT.

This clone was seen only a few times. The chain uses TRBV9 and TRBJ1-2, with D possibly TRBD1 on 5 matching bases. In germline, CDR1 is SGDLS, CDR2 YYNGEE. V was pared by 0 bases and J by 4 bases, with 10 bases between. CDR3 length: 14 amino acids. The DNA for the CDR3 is TGTGCCAGCAGCGTAGGTGGGGGGAGCTATGGCTACACCTTC. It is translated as CASSVGGGSYGYTF.

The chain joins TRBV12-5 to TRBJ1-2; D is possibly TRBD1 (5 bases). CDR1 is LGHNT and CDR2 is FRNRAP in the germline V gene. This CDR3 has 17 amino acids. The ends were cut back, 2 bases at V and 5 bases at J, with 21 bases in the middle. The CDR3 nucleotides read TGTGCTAGTGGTTTGTTGGCGGGCGCCGGGGGATTGTATGGCTACACCTTC. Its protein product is CASGLLAGAGGLYGYTF.

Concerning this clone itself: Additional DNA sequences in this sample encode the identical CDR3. Written as DNA, the CDR3 is TGTGCCAGCAGCTTAGTTTCGGGGAGCGAGCAGTACTTC. Its translation is CASSLVSGSEQYF. V usage is TRBV7-9 and J usage is TRBJ2-7; possible D gene TRBD2, 5 bases. The CDR3 contains 13 residues. V gave up 1 base and J gave up 6 bases, with 10 bases separating them. From germline, CDR1 is SEHNR and CDR2 FQNEAQ (reference sequence). Together with reference TRBV7-9 and TRBJ2-7, the CDR3 gives the full variable domain: DTGVSQNPRHKITKRGQNVTFRCDPISEHNRLYWYRQTLGQGPEFLTYFQNEAQLEKSRLLSDRFSAERPKGSFSTLEIQRTEQGDSAMYLCASSLVSGSEQYFGPGTRLTVT.

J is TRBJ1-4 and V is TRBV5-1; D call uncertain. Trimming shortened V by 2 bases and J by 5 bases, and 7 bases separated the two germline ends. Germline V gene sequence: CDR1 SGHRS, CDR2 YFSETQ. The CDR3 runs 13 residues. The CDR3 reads CASSLRVNEKLFF. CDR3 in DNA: TGCGCCAGCAGCTTACGGGTCAATGAAAAACTGTTTTTT.

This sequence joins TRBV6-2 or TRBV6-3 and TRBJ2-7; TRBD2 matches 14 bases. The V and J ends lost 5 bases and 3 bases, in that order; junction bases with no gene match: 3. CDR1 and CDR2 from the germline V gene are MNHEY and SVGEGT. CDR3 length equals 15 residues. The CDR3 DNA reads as TGTGCCAGCAGTGACGGGACTAGCGGGAGCTACGAGCAGTACTTC. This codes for CASSDGTSGSYEQYF.

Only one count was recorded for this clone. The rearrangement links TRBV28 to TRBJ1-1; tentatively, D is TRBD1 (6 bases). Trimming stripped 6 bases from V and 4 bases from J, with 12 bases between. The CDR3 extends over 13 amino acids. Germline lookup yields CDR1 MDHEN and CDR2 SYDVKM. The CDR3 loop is CASRPTGSTEAFF. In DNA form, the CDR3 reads TGTGCCAGCAGGCCAACAGGGAGCACTGAAGCTTTCTTT. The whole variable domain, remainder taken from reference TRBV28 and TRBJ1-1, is DVKVTQSSRYLVKRTGEKVFLECVQDMDHENMFWYRQDPGLGLRLIYFSYDVKMKEKGDIPEGYSVSREKKERFSLILESASTNQTSMYLCASRPTGSTEAFFGQGTRLTVV.

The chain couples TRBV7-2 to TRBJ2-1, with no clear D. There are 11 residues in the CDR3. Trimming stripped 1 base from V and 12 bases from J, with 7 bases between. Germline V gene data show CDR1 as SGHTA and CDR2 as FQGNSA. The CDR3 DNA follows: TGTGCCAGCAGCTTAGGCCCCGGGCAGTTCTTC. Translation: CASSLGPGQFF. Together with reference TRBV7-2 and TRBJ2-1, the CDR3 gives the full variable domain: GAGVSQSPSNKVTEKGKDVELRCDPISGHTALYWYRQSLGQGLEFLIYFQGNSAPDKSGLPSDRFSAERTGGSVSTLTIQRTQQEDSAVYLCASSLGPGQFFGPGTRLTVL.

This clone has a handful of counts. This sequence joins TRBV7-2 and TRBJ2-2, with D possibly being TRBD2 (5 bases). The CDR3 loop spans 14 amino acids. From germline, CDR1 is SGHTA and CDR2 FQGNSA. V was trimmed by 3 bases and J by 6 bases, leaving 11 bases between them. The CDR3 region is CASSFGLASGELFF. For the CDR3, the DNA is TGTGCCAGCAGCTTCGGGCTAGCTTCCGGGGAGCTGTTTTTT.

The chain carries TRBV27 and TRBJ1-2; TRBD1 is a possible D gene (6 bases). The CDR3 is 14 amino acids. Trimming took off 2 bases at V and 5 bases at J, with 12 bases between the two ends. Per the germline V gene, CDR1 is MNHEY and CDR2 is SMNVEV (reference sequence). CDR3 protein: CASSLGGRGYGYTF. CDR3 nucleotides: TGTGCCAGCAGTTTAGGGGGGCGGGGGTATGGCTACACCTTC.

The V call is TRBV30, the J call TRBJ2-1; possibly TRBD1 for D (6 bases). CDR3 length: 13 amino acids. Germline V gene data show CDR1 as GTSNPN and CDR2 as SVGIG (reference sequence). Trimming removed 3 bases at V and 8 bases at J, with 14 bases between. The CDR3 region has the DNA TGTGCCTGGAGGTGGGGGCTATTGGATGAGCAGTTCTTC. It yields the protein CAWRWGLLDEQFF.

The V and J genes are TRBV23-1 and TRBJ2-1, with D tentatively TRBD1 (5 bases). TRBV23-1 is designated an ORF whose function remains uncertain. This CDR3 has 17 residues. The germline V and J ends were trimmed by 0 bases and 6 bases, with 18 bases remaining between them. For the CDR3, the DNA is TGCGCCAGCAGTCAATCTTCATGGCAGGGAAAAGGCAATGAGCAGTTCTTC. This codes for CASSQSSWQGKGNEQFF.

This chain's CDR3 is CSAGQGSGNTIYF. The DNA of the CDR3 is TGCAGCGCCGGACAGGGGTCTGGAAACACCATATATTTT. V and J are TRBV29-1 and TRBJ1-3, with 9 bases identical to TRBD1. V was pared by 7 bases and J by 1 base, with 2 bases of the junction left unmatched. The CDR3 length is 13 residues. Germline lookup yields CDR1 SQVTM and CDR2 ANQGSEA.

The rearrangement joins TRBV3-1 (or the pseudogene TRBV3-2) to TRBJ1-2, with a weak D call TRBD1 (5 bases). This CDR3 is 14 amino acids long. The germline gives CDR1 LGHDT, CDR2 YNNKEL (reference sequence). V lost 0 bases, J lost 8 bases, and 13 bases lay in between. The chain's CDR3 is CASSQEGGPGGYTF. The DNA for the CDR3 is TGTGCCAGCAGCCAAGAAGGCGGTCCAGGGGGCTACACCTTC.

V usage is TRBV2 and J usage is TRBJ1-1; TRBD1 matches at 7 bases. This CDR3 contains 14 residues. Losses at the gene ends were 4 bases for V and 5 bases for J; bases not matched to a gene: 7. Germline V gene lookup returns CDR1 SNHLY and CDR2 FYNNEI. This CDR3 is CASSGQGERTEAFF. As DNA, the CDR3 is TGTGCCAGCAGTGGACAGGGTGAAAGAACTGAAGCTTTCTTT. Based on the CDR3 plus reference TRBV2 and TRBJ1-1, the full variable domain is EPEVTQTPSHQVTQMGQEVILRCVPISNHLYFYWYRQILGQKVEFLVSFYNNEISEKSEIFDDQFSVERPDGSNFTLKIRSTKLEDSAMYFCASSGQGERTEAFFGQGTRLTVV.

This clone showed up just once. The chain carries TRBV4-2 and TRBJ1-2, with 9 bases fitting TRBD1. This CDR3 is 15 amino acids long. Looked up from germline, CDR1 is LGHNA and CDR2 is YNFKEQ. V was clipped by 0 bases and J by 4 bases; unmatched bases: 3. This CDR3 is CASSQDGTGTYGYTF. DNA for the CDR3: TGTGCCAGCAGCCAAGATGGGACAGGGACCTATGGCTACACCTTC.

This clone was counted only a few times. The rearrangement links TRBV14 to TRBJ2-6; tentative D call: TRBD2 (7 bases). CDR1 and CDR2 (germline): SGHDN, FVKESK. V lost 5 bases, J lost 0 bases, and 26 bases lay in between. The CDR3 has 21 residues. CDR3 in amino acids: CASSAHRVGAGSSSGANVLTF. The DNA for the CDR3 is TGTGCCAGCAGCGCACACAGGGTAGGAGCGGGATCCAGCTCTGGGGCCAACGTCCTGACTTTC.

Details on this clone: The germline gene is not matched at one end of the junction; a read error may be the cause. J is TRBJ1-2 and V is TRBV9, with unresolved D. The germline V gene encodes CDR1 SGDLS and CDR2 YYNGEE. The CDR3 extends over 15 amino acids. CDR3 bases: TGTGCCAGCAGCCCCGAGGACTCCCGATCGACTATCGCCGCCTTC. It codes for CASSPEDSRSTIAAF.

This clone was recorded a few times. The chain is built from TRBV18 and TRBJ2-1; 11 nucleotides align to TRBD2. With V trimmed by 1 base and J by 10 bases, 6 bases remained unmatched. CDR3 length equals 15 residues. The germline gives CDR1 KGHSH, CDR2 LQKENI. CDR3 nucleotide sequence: TGTGCCAGCTCACCACAGGTAGCGGGGGGGCGAGAGCAGTTCTTC. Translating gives CASSPQVAGGREQFF.